Presented here are 8 T cell receptor beta chains from one specimen sequenced in a study of T cell changes during pregnancy in multiple sclerosis. Repertoires were generated with immunoSEQ multiplex PCR, while TCRdb's copy carries only in-frame clones and drops some. Of roughly 24,000 clones listed, 75% to 90% are singletons. The starting material was CD8+ T cells from peripheral blood mononuclear cells, obtained in the first trimester of pregnancy. The receptors come from a female donor in good health, enrolled as a control in a pregnancy study.

The CDR3: CASSQDLGQYNSPLHF. The CDR3 coding sequence is TGTGCCAGCAGCCAAGATTTGGGACAGTATAATTCACCCCTCCACTTT. This chain joins TRBV14 and TRBJ1-6; TRBD1 agrees at 7 bases. The CDR3 consists of 16 residues. Germline V gene sequence: CDR1 SGHDN, CDR2 FVKESK. The trim removed 0 bases at V and 4 bases at J, leaving 3 bases unmatched. Full variable domain (missing parts from reference TRBV14 and TRBJ1-6): EAGVTQFPSHSVIEKGQTVTLRCDPISGHDNLYWYRRVMGKEIKFLLHFVKESKQDESGMPNNRFLAERTGGTYSTLKVQPAELEDSGVYFCASSQDLGQYNSPLHFGNGTRLTVT.

The V and J genes are TRBV4-3 and TRBJ1-6, with 7 positions matching TRBD1. Per the germline V gene, CDR1 is LGHNA and CDR2 is YSLEER. The CDR3 loop spans 16 amino acids. Trimming at V came to 4 bases and at J to 4 bases, leaving 7 bases not matched to a gene. CDR3 sequence (DNA): TGCGCCAGCAGCCCCGACAGGGACGAATATAATTCACCCCTCCACTTT. Protein product: CASSPDRDEYNSPLHF.

To note about this clone: A read error may produce the germline difference seen at one junction end. The chain combines TRBV5-4 with TRBJ1-4; TRBD1 is a possible D gene (6 bases). The length of the CDR3 is 15 residues. The V gene's germline CDR1 is SGHNT and CDR2 YYREEE (reference sequence). The CDR3 is CASSPRGGVREKLFF. The CDR3 nucleotides read TGCGCCAGCAGCCCAAGGGGGGGGGTTCGGGAAAAACTGTTTTTT.

V gene TRBV7-3 combines with J gene TRBJ2-3; D gene ambiguous. V was cut by 5 bases and J by 5 bases, with 11 bases left in between. The CDR3 length is 13 residues. CDR1 SGHTA and CDR2 FQGTGA come from the germline V gene. The CDR3 loop is CASSPLVGDTQYF. Written as DNA, the CDR3 is TGTGCCAGCAGCCCCCTAGTGGGAGATACGCAGTATTTT.

The V and J genes are TRBV4-3 and TRBJ2-2; no definite D call. Germline CDR1 is LGHNA and CDR2 is YSLEER. The V end was cut by 1 base, the J end by 3 bases, with 9 bases between. The CDR3 is made up of 15 amino acids. In DNA, the CDR3 is TGCGCCAGCAGCCAAGGTGAACAGCACACCGGGGAGCTGTTTTTT. Protein sequence: CASSQGEQHTGELFF.

The chain has TRBV4-2 and TRBJ2-3; D is perhaps TRBD1 (6 bases). The CDR3 totals 15 residues. The germline V and J ends were trimmed by 4 bases and 4 bases, with 15 bases remaining between them. Germline CDR1 and CDR2: LGHNA and YNFKEQ. CDR3 in amino acids: CASSPPGVGADTQYF. As DNA, the CDR3 is TGTGCCAGCAGCCCCCCAGGGGTGGGGGCAGATACGCAGTATTTT.

The chain employs TRBV5-6 and TRBJ1-6; possibly TRBD1 for D (6 bases). Between the trimmed V and J ends, which lost 2 bases and 8 bases, there was a span of 14 bases. The CDR3 loop spans 15 amino acids. Per the germline V gene, CDR1 is SGHDT and CDR2 is YYEEEE. For the CDR3, the DNA is TGTGCCAGCAGCTTCTACAGGGCCGCCGATTCACCCCTCCACTTT. It specifies CASSFYRAADSPLHF.

V usage is TRBV5-3 and J usage is TRBJ2-7; tentative D call: TRBD1 (6 bases). TRBV5-3 is an open reading frame whose function is uncertain. The V gene lost 4 bases and the J gene lost 0 bases, with 14 bases spanning the gap. This CDR3 has 15 residues. The CDR3 sequence: CARSTWTESSYEQYF. The CDR3 nucleotides read TGTGCCAGAAGCACTTGGACAGAGTCCTCCTACGAGCAGTACTTC.